A selection of T cell receptor beta chains follows, all from one sample in a study of molecular identifiers for immune sequencing clone quantification. MiXCR, applied by TCRdb to the PCR reads, yields one record per CDR3 protein. The data contain about 510,000 distinct CDR3 sequences, roughly 23% of them singletons. The specimen was naive CD8+ T cells from blood, with Jurkat cell RNA spiked in. The receptors here all came from a human donor in good health. Some libraries in this study had Jurkat cell RNA spiked in. The CDR3 runs from the conserved cysteine through the conserved F or W.

CASSLAPYEQYF	TRBV12-3/TRBV12-4
CAWRAGGANTGELFF	TRBV30
CASSLAWPGAGTEAFF	TRBV12-3/TRBV12-4
CASTHPLERAYYEQYF	TRBV27
CASSIGSQASTYEQYF	TRBV19
CAIAGTAYYEQYF	TRBV12-3/TRBV12-4
CASSLGGESFF	TRBV7-2
CSALSSGIPNEQYF	TRBV29-1
CASSQISGGAYNEQFF	TRBV4-1
CASSYATWDLGGGKSYEQYF	TRBV6-5
CASSSGTGVDEQYF	TRBV11-2
CASSLYGTGASRPQHF	TRBV27
CASGLQGDRDEQFF	TRBV27
CASVEGGPGETQYF	TRBV12-3/TRBV12-4
CAWHALAGVSGANVMTF	TRBV30
CAGSEVFLGRGNTGELFF	TRBV6-1
CATTNRTGENYEQYF	TRBV7-9
CASSWGRLGQPQHF	TRBV7-8
CASSACTGYNEQFF	TRBV5-1
CASSLVPAGLNTEAFF	TRBV11-2
CASSSLGPHEQYF	TRBV7-6
CASSQVGAGNQPQHF	TRBV4-1
CASSLGLGSPTDTQYF	TRBV13
CASSPLNRGSNTEAFF	TRBV7-6
CASSLEQGANYGYTF	TRBV5-6
CASTQRVREGVANTEAFF	TRBV6-5
CASSRDIYNEQFF	TRBV4-3
CASSHRGPAGGKLFF	TRBV4-1
CASKQGLSSGANVLTF	TRBV27
CASSQDFFGLAGTYEQYF	TRBV4-3
CASSQFAYEQYF	TRBV11-2
CASSQDLWRQGSAYEQYF	TRBV4-3
CASSISGESNTEAFF	TRBV19
CASSELRGRGPSEQYF	TRBV6-1
CASAEINEKLFF	TRBV7-9
CASGPLGTEAFF	TRBV7-9
CSAPTGELFF	TRBV20-1
CASSPPNHLEAFF	TRBV11-2
CASSSRSIRTGPNNEQFF	TRBV6-2/TRBV6-3
CASSQDGTRESNQPQHF	TRBV4-3
CASSSGTSGYYEQYF	TRBV19
CASRLQGLHGKGEKLFF	TRBV28
CASSSGLAVGSYNEQFF	TRBV28
CASSPTNENTDTQYF	TRBV5-6
CSAITGSGSYEQYF	TRBV20-1
CAISERGDPDTQYF	TRBV10-3
CASSPNPIVSGNTIYF	TRBV6-5
CAWSSAGCAYEQYF	TRBV30
CASSLSYSGNTIYF	TRBV9
CAWVPPRGELFF	TRBV30